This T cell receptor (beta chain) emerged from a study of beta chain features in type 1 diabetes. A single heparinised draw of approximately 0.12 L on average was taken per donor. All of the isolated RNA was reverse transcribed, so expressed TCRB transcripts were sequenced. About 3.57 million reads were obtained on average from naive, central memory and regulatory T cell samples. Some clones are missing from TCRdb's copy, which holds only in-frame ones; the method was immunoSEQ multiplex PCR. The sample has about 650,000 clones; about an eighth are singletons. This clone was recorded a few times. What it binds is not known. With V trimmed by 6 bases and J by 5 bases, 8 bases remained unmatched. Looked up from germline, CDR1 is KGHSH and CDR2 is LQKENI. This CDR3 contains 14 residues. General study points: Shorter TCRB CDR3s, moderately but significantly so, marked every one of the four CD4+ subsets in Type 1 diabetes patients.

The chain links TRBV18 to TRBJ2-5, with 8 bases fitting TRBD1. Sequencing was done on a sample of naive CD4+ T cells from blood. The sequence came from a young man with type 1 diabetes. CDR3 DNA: TGTGCCAGCTCCCGACAGGGGCGCTGGGAGACCCAGTACTTC. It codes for CASSRQGRWETQYF.